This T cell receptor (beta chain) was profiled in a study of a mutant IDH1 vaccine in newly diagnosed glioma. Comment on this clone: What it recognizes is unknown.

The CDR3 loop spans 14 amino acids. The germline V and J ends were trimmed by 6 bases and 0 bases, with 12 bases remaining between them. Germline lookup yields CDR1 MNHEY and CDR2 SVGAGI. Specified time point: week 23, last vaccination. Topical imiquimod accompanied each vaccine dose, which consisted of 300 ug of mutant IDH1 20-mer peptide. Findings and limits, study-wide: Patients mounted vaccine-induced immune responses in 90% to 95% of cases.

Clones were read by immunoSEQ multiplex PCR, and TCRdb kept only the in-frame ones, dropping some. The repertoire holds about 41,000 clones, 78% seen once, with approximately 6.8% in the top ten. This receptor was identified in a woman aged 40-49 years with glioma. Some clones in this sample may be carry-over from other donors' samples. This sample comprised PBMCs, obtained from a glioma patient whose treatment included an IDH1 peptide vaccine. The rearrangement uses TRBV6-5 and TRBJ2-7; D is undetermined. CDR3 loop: CASSSLMFSYEQYF. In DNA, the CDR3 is TGTGCCAGCAGCAGTTTAATGTTCTCCTACGAGCAGTACTTC.